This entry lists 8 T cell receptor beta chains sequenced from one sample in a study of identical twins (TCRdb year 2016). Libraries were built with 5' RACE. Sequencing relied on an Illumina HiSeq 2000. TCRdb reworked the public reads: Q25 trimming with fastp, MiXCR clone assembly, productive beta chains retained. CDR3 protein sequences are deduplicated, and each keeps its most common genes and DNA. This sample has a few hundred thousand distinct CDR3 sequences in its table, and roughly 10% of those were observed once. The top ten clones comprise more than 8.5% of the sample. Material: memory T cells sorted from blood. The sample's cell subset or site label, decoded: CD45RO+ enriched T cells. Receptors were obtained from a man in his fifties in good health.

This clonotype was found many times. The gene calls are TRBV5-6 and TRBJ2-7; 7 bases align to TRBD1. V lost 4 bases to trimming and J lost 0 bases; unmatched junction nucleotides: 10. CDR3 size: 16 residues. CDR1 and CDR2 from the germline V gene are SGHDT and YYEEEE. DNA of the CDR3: TGTGCCAGCAGCGAACCGACAGGGCGCAACTCCTACGAGCAGTACTTC. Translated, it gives CASSEPTGRNSYEQYF.

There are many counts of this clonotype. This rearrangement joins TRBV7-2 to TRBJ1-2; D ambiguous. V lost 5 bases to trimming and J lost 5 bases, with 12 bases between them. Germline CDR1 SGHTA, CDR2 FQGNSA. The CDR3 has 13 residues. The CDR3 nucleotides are TGTGCCAGCAGCAATCCCTCGGAGTATGGCTACACCTTC. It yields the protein CASSNPSEYGYTF.

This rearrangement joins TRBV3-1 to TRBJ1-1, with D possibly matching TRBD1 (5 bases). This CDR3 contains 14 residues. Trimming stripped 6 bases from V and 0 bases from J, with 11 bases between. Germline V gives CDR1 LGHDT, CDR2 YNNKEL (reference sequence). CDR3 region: CASSSGTLNTEAFF. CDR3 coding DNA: TGTGCCAGCAGTTCCGGGACCCTGAACACTGAAGCTTTCTTT.

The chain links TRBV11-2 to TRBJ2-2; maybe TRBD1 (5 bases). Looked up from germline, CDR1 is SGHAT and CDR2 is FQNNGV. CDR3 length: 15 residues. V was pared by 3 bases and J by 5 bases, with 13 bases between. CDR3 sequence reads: CASSFVRGGTGELFF. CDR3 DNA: TGTGCCAGCAGCTTTGTTAGGGGTGGTACCGGGGAGCTGTTTTTT.

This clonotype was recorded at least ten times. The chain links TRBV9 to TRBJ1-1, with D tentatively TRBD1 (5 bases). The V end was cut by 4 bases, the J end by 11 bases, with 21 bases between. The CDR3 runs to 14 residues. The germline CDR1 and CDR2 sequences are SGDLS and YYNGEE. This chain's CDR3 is CASSPVGGTGVAFF. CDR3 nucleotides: TGTGCCAGCAGCCCGGTTGGGGGAACTGGGGTGGCTTTCTTT.

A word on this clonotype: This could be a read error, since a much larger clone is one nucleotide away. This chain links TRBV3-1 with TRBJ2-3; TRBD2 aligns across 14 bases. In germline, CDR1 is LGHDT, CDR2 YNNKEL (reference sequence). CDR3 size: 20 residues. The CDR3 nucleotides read TGTGCCAGCAGCCTCCTCTTTACCGGGACTAGCGGGAGAACGACAGATATGCAGTATTTT. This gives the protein CASSLLFTGTSGRTTDMQYF.

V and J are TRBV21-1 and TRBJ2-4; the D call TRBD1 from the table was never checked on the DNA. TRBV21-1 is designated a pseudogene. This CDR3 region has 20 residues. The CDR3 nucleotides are TGTGCCAGCAGGAATCGGGAAACAGGGGGTCGGTTGTTTGCCAAAAACATTCAGTACTTC. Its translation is CASRNRETGGRLFAKNIQYF.

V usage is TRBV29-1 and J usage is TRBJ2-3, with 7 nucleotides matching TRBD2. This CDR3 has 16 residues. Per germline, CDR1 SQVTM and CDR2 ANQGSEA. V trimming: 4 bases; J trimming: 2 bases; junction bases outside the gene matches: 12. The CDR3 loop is CSVAGGSGRITDTQYF. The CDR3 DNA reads TGCAGCGTTGCGGGCGGGAGTGGCCGAATCACAGATACGCAGTATTTT.